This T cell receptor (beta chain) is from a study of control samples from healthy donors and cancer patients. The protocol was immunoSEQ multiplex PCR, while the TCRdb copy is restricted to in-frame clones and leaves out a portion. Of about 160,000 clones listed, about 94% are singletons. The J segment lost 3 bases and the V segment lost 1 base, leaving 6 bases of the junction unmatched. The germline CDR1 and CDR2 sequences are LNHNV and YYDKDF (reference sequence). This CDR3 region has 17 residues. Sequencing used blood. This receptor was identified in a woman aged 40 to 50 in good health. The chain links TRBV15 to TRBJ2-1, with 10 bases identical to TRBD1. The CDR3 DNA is TGTGCCACCAGCAGAGTGACCGGGACAGGGGACTACAATGAGCAGTTCTTC. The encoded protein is CATSRVTGTGDYNEQFF.